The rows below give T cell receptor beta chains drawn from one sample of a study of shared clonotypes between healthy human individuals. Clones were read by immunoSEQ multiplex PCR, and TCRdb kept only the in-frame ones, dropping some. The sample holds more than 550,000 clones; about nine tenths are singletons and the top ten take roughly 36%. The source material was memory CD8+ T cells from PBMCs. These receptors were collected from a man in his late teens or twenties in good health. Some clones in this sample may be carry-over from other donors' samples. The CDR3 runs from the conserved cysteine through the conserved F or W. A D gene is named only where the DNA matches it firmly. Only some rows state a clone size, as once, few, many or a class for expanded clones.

CDR3: CASSLVQGRREQYF
DNA: TGTGCCAGCAGTTTGGTCCAGGGAAGGCGCGAGCAGTACTTC
size: NA
length: 14
D: NA
V: TRBV28
J: TRBJ2-7

CDR3: CASSGYDRGPYEQYF
DNA: TGTGCCAGCAGTGGATACGACAGGGGCCCCTACGAGCAGTACTTC
size: NA
length: 15
D: TRBD1
V: TRBV28
J: TRBJ2-7

CDR3: CASSWASGNNEQFF
DNA: TGTGCCAGCAGTTGGGCTAGCGGGAACAATGAGCAGTTCTTC
size: NA
length: 14
D: TRBD2
V: TRBV6-1
J: TRBJ2-1

CDR3: CASSLGPGTDYNEQFF
DNA: TGTGCCAGCAGCTTAGGGCCAGGGACAGACTACAATGAGCAGTTCTTC
size: NA
length: 16
D: TRBD1
V: TRBV11-2
J: TRBJ2-1

CDR3: CASSATEYYGYTF
DNA: TGTGCCAGCAGCGCGACAGAATACTATGGCTACACCTTC
size: NA
length: 13
D: NA
V: TRBV7-9
J: TRBJ1-2

CDR3: CASSSMGQGTETQYF
DNA: TGTGCCAGCAGCTCGATGGGACAGGGAACAGAGACCCAGTACTTC
size: NA
length: 15
D: TRBD1
V: TRBV5-6
J: TRBJ2-5

CDR3: CASSLRGEGTGELFF
DNA: TGTGCCAGCAGCTTAAGGGGAGAGGGAACCGGGGAGCTGTTTTTT
size: once
length: 15
D: NA
V: TRBV7-3
J: TRBJ2-2

CDR3: CASSLEFRFEQYF
DNA: TGTGCCAGCAGCTTAGAGTTTAGGTTCGAGCAGTACTTC
size: few
length: 13
D: NA
V: TRBV7-2
J: TRBJ2-7

CDR3: CASSYQQGTYGYTF
DNA: TGTGCCAGCAGTTACCAACAGGGAACCTATGGCTACACCTTC
size: NA
length: 14
D: NA
V: TRBV6-5
J: TRBJ1-2

CDR3: CSVWGANFGAFF
DNA: TGCAGCGTTTGGGGGGCCAACTTTGGGGCTTTCTTT
size: NA
length: 12
D: NA
V: TRBV29-1
J: TRBJ1-1

CDR3: CASSQLAEQYF
DNA: TGCGCCAGCAGCCAACTTGCCGAGCAGTACTTC
size: NA
length: 11
D: NA
V: TRBV4-1
J: TRBJ2-7

CDR3: CASGVREEEETQYF
DNA: TGTGCCAGCGGCGTCAGGGAAGAGGAAGAGACCCAGTACTTC
size: NA
length: 14
D: NA
V: TRBV25-1
J: TRBJ2-5

CDR3: CASRLAGGDEQFF
DNA: TGTGCCAGCAGACTAGCGGGAGGGGATGAGCAGTTCTTC
size: NA
length: 13
D: TRBD2
V: TRBV27
J: TRBJ2-1

CDR3: CAAQGRATENYGYTF
DNA: TGTGCCGCTCAGGGGAGGGCAACTGAAAACTATGGCTACACCTTC
size: NA
length: 15
D: NA
V: TRBV25-1
J: TRBJ1-2

CDR3: CASSPYRGQSSYEQYF
DNA: TGTGCCAGTAGTCCTTACAGGGGACAATCCTCCTACGAGCAGTACTTC
size: NA
length: 16
D: TRBD1
V: TRBV19
J: TRBJ2-7

CDR3: CASSIIRDWSNQPQHF
DNA: TGTGCCAGTAGTATTATAAGGGATTGGAGCAATCAGCCCCAGCATTTT
size: once
length: 16
D: NA
V: TRBV19
J: TRBJ1-5

CDR3: CASSRRARDQGQETQYF
DNA: TGTGCCAGCAGCCGACGCGCCAGGGACCAGGGGCAAGAGACCCAGTACTTC
size: NA
length: 17
D: NA
V: TRBV11-2
J: TRBJ2-5

CDR3: CASSDSNEQYF
DNA: TGTGCCAGCAGCGATAGCAACGAGCAGTACTTC
size: NA
length: 11
D: NA
V: TRBV7-6
J: TRBJ2-7

CDR3: CASSPGASGSSYNEQFF
DNA: TGTGCCAGCAGCCCGGGGGCTAGCGGGAGCTCCTACAATGAGCAGTTCTTC
size: NA
length: 17
D: TRBD2
V: TRBV9
J: TRBJ2-1

CDR3: CASSQNVATKTNYGYTF
DNA: TGCGCCAGCAGCCAAAACGTGGCCACCAAAACCAACTATGGCTACACCTTC
size: NA
length: 17
D: NA
V: TRBV4-1
J: TRBJ1-2

CDR3: CASSIGLSQPQHF
DNA: TGTGCCAGTAGTATAGGCCTTAGCCAGCCCCAGCATTTT
size: NA
length: 13
D: NA
V: TRBV19
J: TRBJ1-5

CDR3: CASSLLEGANTEAFF
DNA: TGTGCCAGCAGTTTATTGGAGGGGGCGAACACTGAAGCTTTCTTT
size: NA
length: 15
D: TRBD1
V: TRBV28
J: TRBJ1-1

CDR3: CASSLGTKTPRAFF
DNA: TGTGCCAGCAGCTTAGGGACCAAAACCCCTCGGGCTTTCTTT
size: NA
length: 14
D: NA
V: TRBV28
J: TRBJ1-1

CDR3: CASSFLRRDATNEKLFF
DNA: TGTGCCAGCAGCTTTCTAAGGAGAGATGCAACTAATGAAAAACTGTTTTTT
size: once
length: 17
D: NA
V: TRBV27
J: TRBJ1-4

CDR3: CASSLAFMGERADTQYF
DNA: TGCGCCAGCAGCTTGGCCTTTATGGGAGAGCGGGCAGATACGCAGTATTTT
size: NA
length: 17
D: NA
V: TRBV5-1
J: TRBJ2-3

CDR3: CASRAGQVVWEQYF
DNA: TGTGCCAGCAGAGCCGGACAGGTGGTCTGGGAGCAGTACTTC
size: NA
length: 14
D: TRBD1
V: TRBV6-5
J: TRBJ2-7

CDR3: CASSLGGWAPEAFF
DNA: TGTGCCAGCAGCTTAGGGGGTTGGGCCCCGGAAGCTTTCTTT
size: NA
length: 14
D: NA
V: TRBV7-9
J: TRBJ1-1

CDR3: CASSWGESSSYEQYF
DNA: TGTGCCAGCAGTTGGGGGGAGTCGAGCTCCTACGAGCAGTACTTC
size: once
length: 15
D: NA
V: TRBV6-5
J: TRBJ2-7

CDR3: CASSAAGSGANVLTF
DNA: TGTGCCAGCAGCGCTGCTGGCTCCGGGGCCAACGTCCTGACTTTC
size: NA
length: 15
D: NA
V: TRBV9
J: TRBJ2-6

CDR3: CASSRDTYEQYF
DNA: TGTGCCAGCTCCCGCGATACCTACGAGCAGTACTTC
size: NA
length: 12
D: NA
V: TRBV18
J: TRBJ2-7

CDR3: CASGSPQNPAGELFF
DNA: TGTGCCAGCGGGTCCCCTCAGAACCCTGCCGGGGAGCTGTTTTTT
size: NA
length: 15
D: NA
V: TRBV2
J: TRBJ2-2

CDR3: CASSLTQWGNQPQHF
DNA: TGTGCCAGCAGTTTAACCCAGTGGGGCAATCAGCCCCAGCATTTT
size: NA
length: 15
D: NA
V: TRBV28
J: TRBJ1-5

CDR3: CASSYSPGRAGDEQYF
DNA: TGTGCCAGCAGTTACTCCCCTGGCCGCGCCGGGGACGAGCAGTACTTC
size: NA
length: 16
D: NA
V: TRBV6-6
J: TRBJ2-7

CDR3: CASSFKRVQETQYF
DNA: TGTGCCAGCAGCTTCAAGCGGGTCCAAGAGACCCAGTACTTC
size: NA
length: 14
D: NA
V: TRBV5-6
J: TRBJ2-5

CDR3: CASSHLREGRSEAFF
DNA: TGTGCCAGCAGCCACTTAAGAGAGGGCAGATCTGAAGCTTTCTTT
size: NA
length: 15
D: NA
V: TRBV14
J: TRBJ1-1

CDR3: CASNGDGLSDEQYF
DNA: TGTGCCAGCAATGGGGACGGGCTCTCCGACGAGCAGTACTTC
size: NA
length: 14
D: NA
V: TRBV27
J: TRBJ2-7

CDR3: CASSLVTESYGYTF
DNA: TGTGCCAGCAGTTTAGTCACAGAATCCTATGGCTACACCTTC
size: NA
length: 14
D: NA
V: TRBV28
J: TRBJ1-2

CDR3: CASSTKEAGGFTDTQYF
DNA: TGTGCCAGCAGTACAAAAGAAGCGGGAGGCTTCACAGATACGCAGTATTTT
size: once
length: 17
D: TRBD2
V: TRBV28
J: TRBJ2-3

CDR3: CASSLEGGRNYGYTF
DNA: TGTGCCAGCAGCCTTGAAGGAGGGAGGAACTATGGCTACACCTTC
size: NA
length: 15
D: NA
V: TRBV7-7
J: TRBJ1-2

CDR3: CASSPGWGVKNIQYF
DNA: TGTGCCAGCAGCCCTGGGTGGGGGGTCAAAAACATTCAGTACTTC
size: NA
length: 15
D: NA
V: TRBV28
J: TRBJ2-4

CDR3: CASSLQPGARNEQFF
DNA: TGTGCCAGCAGTTTACAGCCCGGGGCTAGGAATGAGCAGTTCTTC
size: once
length: 15
D: NA
V: TRBV27
J: TRBJ2-1

CDR3: CASSGPTRTGANTGELFF
DNA: TGTGCCAGCAGCGGGCCCACCCGGACAGGAGCGAACACCGGGGAGCTGTTTTTT
size: NA
length: 18
D: TRBD1
V: TRBV9
J: TRBJ2-2

CDR3: CASSFSAPVAPYEQYF
DNA: TGTGCCAGCAGCTTCTCCGCTCCGGTCGCCCCCTACGAGCAGTACTTC
size: NA
length: 16
D: NA
V: TRBV7-9
J: TRBJ2-7

CDR3: CASSQAEGAVDGYTF
DNA: TGCGCCAGCAGCCAAGCGGAGGGGGCTGTGGATGGCTACACCTTC
size: NA
length: 15
D: TRBD1
V: TRBV4-3
J: TRBJ1-2

CDR3: CASSMGPLTDTQYF
DNA: TGTGCCAGTAGTATGGGGCCCCTTACAGATACGCAGTATTTT
size: NA
length: 14
D: NA
V: TRBV19
J: TRBJ2-3

CDR3: CASAGTGRYEQYF
DNA: TGTGCCAGCGCCGGGACAGGGAGGTACGAGCAGTACTTC
size: NA
length: 13
D: TRBD1
V: TRBV27
J: TRBJ2-7

CDR3: CASSYLGGRTGELFF
DNA: TGTGCCAGCAGTTATTTAGGGGGCCGAACCGGGGAGCTGTTTTTT
size: once
length: 15
D: TRBD1
V: TRBV6-6
J: TRBJ2-2